This TCR beta chain came from a study of blood T cell repertoires in COVID-19. About the research overall: The cDNA or gDNA used as material had been derived from T cells, B-cell-depleted T cells, or PBMCs.

This CDR3 is built from 15 residues. Germline V gene lookup returns CDR1 SEHNR and CDR2 FQNEAQ (reference sequence). Losses at the gene ends were 2 bases for V and 7 bases for J; bases not matched to a gene: 5. In the authors' methods: Amplified reference gene primers provided the basis for estimating nucleated cell counts. Method: immunoSEQ multiplex PCR; TCRdb's copy keeps in-frame clones and lacks some. D and trimming come from the DNA, and the V and J calls and clone size come from that table. Counted here are fewer than 70,000 clones, around 82% occurring once; the ten biggest clones make up 8.5% to 10%.

The rearrangement links TRBV7-9 to TRBJ1-4; 9 nucleotides match TRBD1. This clonotype originated in a man in his fifties or sixties with active COVID-19. Sequencing was performed on peripheral blood. The CDR3 here is CASSLRQGGGEKLFF. CDR3 nucleotides: TGTGCCAGCAGCTTAAGACAGGGGGGAGGTGAAAAACTGTTTTTT.